This T cell receptor (beta chain) was retrieved from a study of cytomegalovirus exposure and HLA in healthy donors. Study results and caveats: Trimming of TCR beta V- and J-genes showed a link, identified in a later analysis, to a missense DCLRE1C variant. By a later analysis, the bulk of CMV-associated TCR beta chains appeared HLA-restricted.

With respect to this clone: Its matching antigen is unknown.

The CDR3 runs to 14 residues. CDR1 is SGHAT and CDR2 is FQNNGV in the germline V gene. J lost 8 bases, V lost 6 bases, and 11 bases had no gene match. Researchers ran the PCR with 60 Vbeta and 13 Jbeta primers. The data were produced by immunoSEQ multiplex PCR, yet TCRdb's version contains in-frame clones alone and is incomplete. The sample yields about 120,000 clones, 79% seen once. This clonotype was obtained from a man younger than 45 in good health and CMV-seropositive. This chain uses TRBV11-2 with TRBJ2-7, with 9 bases aligning to TRBD1. The specimen was PBMCs. The CDR3 sequence is CASSRWTGDTQQYF. CDR3 DNA sequence: TGTGCCAGCAGTCGATGGACAGGGGATACTCAGCAGTACTTC.